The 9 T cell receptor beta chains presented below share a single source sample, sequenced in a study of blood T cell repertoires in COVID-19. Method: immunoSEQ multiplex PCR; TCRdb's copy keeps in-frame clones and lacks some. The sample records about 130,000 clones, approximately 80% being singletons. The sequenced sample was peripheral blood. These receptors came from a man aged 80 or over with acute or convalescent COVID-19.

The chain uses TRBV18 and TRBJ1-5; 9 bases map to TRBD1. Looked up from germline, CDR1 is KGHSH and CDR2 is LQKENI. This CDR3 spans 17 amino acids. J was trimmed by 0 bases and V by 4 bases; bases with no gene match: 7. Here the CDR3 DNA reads TGTGCCAGCTCACAGGGACAGGGTTTTATTAGCAATCAGCCCCAGCATTTT. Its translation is CASSQGQGFISNQPQHF.

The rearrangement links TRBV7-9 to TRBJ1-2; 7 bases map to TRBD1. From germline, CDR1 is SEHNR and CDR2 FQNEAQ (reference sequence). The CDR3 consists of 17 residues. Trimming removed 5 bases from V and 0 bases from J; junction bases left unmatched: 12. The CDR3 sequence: CASSPKWTGPANYGYTF. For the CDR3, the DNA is TGTGCCAGCAGCCCAAAGTGGACAGGCCCAGCTAACTATGGCTACACCTTC.

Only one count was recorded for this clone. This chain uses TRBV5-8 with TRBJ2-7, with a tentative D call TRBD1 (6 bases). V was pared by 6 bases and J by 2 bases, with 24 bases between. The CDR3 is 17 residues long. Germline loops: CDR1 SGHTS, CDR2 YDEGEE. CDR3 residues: CASNSESRGYPTYEQYF. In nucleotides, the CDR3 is TGTGCCAGCAACTCCGAAAGTAGGGGGTACCCTACCTACGAGCAGTACTTC.

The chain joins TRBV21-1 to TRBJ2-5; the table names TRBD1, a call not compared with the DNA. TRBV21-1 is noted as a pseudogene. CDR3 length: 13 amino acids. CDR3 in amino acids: CASSKHPQETQYF. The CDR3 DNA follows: TGTGCCAGCAGCAAACATCCCCAAGAGACCCAGTACTTC.

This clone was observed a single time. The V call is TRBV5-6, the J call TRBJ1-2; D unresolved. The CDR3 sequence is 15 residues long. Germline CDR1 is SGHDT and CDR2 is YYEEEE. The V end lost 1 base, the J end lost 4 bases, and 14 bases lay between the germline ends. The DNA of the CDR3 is TGTGCCAGCAGCTTGTACCGAGAGGTCTTCTATGGCTACACCTTC. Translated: CASSLYREVFYGYTF.

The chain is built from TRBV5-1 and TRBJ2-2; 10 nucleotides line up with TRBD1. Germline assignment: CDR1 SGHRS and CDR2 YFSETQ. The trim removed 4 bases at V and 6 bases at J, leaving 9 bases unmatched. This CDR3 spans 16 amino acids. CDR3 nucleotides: TGCGCCAGCAGCCTAGGGACAGGGGTGCAGTCCGGGGAGCTGTTTTTT. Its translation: CASSLGTGVQSGELFF.

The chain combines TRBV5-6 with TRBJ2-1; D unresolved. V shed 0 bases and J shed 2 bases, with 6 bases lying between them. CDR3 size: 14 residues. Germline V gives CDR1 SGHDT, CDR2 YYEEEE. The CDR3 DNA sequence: TGTGCCAGCAGCTTGGATATTGCCTACAATGAGCAGTTCTTC. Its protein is CASSLDIAYNEQFF.

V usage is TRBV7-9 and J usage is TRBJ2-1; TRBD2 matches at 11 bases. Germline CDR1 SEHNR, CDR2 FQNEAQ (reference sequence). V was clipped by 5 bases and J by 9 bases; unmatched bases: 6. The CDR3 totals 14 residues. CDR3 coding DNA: TGTGCCAGCAGCATTAGCGGGGGGGCCGGTGAGCAGTTCTTC. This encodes CASSISGGAGEQFF. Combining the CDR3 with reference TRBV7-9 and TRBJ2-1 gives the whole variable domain DTGVSQNPRHKITKRGQNVTFRCDPISEHNRLYWYRQTLGQGPEFLTYFQNEAQLEKSRLLSDRFSAERPKGSFSTLEIQRTEQGDSAMYLCASSISGGAGEQFFGPGTRLTVL.

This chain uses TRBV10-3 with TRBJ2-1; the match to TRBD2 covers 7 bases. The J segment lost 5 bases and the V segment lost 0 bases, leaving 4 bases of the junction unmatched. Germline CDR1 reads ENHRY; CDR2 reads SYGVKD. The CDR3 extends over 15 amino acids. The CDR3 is CAISESKAGDNEQFF. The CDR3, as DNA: TGTGCCATCAGTGAGTCGAAGGCGGGGGACAATGAGCAGTTCTTC.